This T cell receptor (beta chain) was identified during a study of T cell responses to AZD1222 COVID-19 vaccine. General study results and limits: There were mostly white British donors and more females than males, and clonal diversity was possibly underestimated.

The protocol was immunoSEQ multiplex PCR, while the TCRdb copy is restricted to in-frame clones and leaves out a portion. The sample contains about 170,000 clones, 93% of which appear only once. The CDR3 consists of 15 residues. CDR1 is MNHEY, CDR2 SVGAGI, per germline. V gave up 10 bases and J gave up 1 base, with 19 bases separating them. In regard to this clone: Its target is unknown.

The chain uses TRBV6-5 and TRBJ1-2; D possibly corresponds to TRBD1 (6 bases). Here the sequenced sample was peripheral blood, taken on day 0 of AZD1222 vaccination. The clonotype comes from an adult in good health. Here the CDR3 DNA reads TGTGCCACGTATCAGGGACACAGCTTTAACTATGGCTACACCTTC. This codes for CATYQGHSFNYGYTF.